This T cell receptor (beta chain) derives from a study of graft-versus-host responses after intestinal transplantation. Comment on this clone: Antigen specificity is unknown.

Using immunoSEQ multiplex PCR, the repertoire was profiled, and TCRdb retains in-frame clones only, with some absent. The sample consists of approximately 60,000 clones, 90% of them appearing once. Here the sequenced sample was unstimulated CD8+ T cells sorted from spleen or lymph node cells, taken before transplant. This TCR derives from a human donor who was the organ donor for an intestinal transplant.

DNA of the CDR3: TGTGCCAGCAGTTTATCGCTAGCTTACTACGAGCAGTACTTC. Translating it yields CASSLSLAYYEQYF. The chain is built from TRBV27 and TRBJ2-7, with D tentatively TRBD2 (5 bases). Trimming left V 0 bases short and J 3 bases short, with 9 bases between. This CDR3 region has 14 residues. CDR1 and CDR2 from the germline V gene are MNHEY and SMNVEV (reference sequence).